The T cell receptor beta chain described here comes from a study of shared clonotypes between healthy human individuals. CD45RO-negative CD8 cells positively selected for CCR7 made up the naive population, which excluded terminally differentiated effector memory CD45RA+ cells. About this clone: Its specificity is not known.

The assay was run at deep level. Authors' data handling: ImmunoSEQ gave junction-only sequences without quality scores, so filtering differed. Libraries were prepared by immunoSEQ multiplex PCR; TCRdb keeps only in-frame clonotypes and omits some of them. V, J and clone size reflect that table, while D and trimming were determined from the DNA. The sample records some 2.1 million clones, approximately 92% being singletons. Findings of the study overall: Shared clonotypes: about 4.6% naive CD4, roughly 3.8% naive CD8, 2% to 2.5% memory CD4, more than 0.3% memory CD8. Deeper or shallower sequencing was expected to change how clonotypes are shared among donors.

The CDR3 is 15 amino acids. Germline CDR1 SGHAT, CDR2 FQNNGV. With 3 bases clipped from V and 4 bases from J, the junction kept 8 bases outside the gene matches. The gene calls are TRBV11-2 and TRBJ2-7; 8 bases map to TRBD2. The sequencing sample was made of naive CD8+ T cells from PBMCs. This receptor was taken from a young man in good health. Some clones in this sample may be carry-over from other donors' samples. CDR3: CASSFVSGSLYEQYF. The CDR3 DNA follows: TGTGCCAGCAGCTTCGTCAGCGGGAGTTTGTACGAGCAGTACTTC.